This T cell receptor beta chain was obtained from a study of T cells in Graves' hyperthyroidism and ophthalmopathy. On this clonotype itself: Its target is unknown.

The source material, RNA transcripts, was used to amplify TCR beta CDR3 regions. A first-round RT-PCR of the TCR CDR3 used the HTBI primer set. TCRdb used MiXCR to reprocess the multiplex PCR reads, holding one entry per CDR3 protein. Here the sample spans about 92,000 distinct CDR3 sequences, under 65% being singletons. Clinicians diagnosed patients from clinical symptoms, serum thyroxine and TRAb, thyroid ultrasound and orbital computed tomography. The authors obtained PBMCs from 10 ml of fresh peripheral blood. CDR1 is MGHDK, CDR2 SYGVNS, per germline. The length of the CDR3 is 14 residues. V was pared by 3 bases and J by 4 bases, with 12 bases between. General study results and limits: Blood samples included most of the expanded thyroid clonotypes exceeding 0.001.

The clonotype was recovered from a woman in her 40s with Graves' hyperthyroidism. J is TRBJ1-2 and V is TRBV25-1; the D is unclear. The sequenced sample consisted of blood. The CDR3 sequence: CASSEAGSGYGYTF. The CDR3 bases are TGTGCCAGCAGTGAGGCGGGTTCAGGCTATGGCTACACCTTC.